This T cell receptor (beta chain) was retrieved from a study of cytomegalovirus exposure and HLA in healthy donors. With 60 Vbeta and 13 Jbeta primers, the PCR was carried out. Clones were sequenced by immunoSEQ multiplex PCR, and TCRdb holds only the in-frame ones, with some missing. The sample lists roughly 150,000 clones; about 81% were seen once. Study-wide points: Data from an earlier analysis indicated that most TCR beta V segments were productive either about 87% or about 30% of the time. Rare TCR sequences dominated, though some public TCRs recurred in many donors. V- and J-gene trimming of TCR beta was linked (in a later analysis) to a missense DCLRE1C variant. The investigators catalogued 150 to 200 TCR beta chains as cytomegalovirus-associated.

About this clone itself: Its specificity is unknown.

Germline-derived CDR1 and CDR2 are WSHSY and SAAADI. With 3 bases removed from V and 0 bases from J, the gap between germline ends came to 8 bases. The CDR3 runs 14 residues. Sequenced sample: PBMCs. The sequence came from a girl aged 2 to 10 in good health and CMV-seropositive. This rearrangement joins TRBV10-2 to TRBJ2-5; D might be TRBD2 (5 bases). The DNA of the CDR3 is TGCGCCAGCAGTGAATTAGCGTACCAAGAGACCCAGTACTTC. The encoded protein is CASSELAYQETQYF.